The clone carrying this T cell receptor (beta chain) has a handful of counts. The sample originates from a study of identical twins. MiXCR, run by TCRdb on the 5' RACE reads, gives a single entry per CDR3 protein. This sample has roughly 690,000 distinct CDR3 sequences, with 21% found just once. CDR3 length: 16 amino acids. Per the germline V gene, CDR1 is SGHRS and CDR2 is YFSETQ. V gave up 0 bases and J gave up 2 bases, with 14 bases separating them. The data were also submitted as part of a second study, on T cells expressing NK-cell markers. From that second work: Once again these clonotypes came out on top in the CD3+CD56-NKG2C+ fraction of a few donors.

The clonotype was recovered from a woman younger than 35 in good health. The sequenced sample consisted of PBMCs. The V call is TRBV5-1, the J call TRBJ2-5, with a possible D match to TRBD1 (5 bases). CDR3 protein: CASSLAKGRVQETQYF. The CDR3 nucleotides are TGCGCCAGCAGCTTGGCCAAGGGCAGGGTACAAGAGACCCAGTACTTC. Full variable domain (outside the CDR3, taken from reference TRBV5-1 and TRBJ2-5): KAGVTQTPRYLIKTRGQQVTLSCSPISGHRSVSWYQQTPGQGLQFLFEYFSETQRNKGNFPGRFSGRQFSNSRSEMNVSTLELGDSALYLCASSLAKGRVQETQYFGPGTRLLVL.